This TCR beta chain was found in a study of cytomegalovirus exposure and HLA in healthy donors (dated by TCRdb to between 2016 and 2019). About the full investigation: An earlier analysis of approximately 640 of the donors reported more than 250 Gb of sequence data and 117 million unique TCR beta sequences from roughly 200 million T cells. Genome-wide SNP genotypes for about three fifths of the roughly 670 donors were used in a later genetic analysis, which treated that subset as a discovery cohort. Typing coverage varied by locus: 629-630 donors for A, B, C, DRB1 and DQB1; about 520 for DQA1; approximately 610 for DPA1; roughly 470 for DPB1. Among almost 400 genotyped donors of the cohort, an average of around 240,000 unique TCR beta nucleotide sequences were sequenced per donor, roughly 20% of them non-productive. A separate validation cohort of approximately 130 different subjects was used in addition to the approximately 610-subject first cohort. The study combined high-throughput TCR immunosequencing, statistical association of individual TCRs with disease status, and machine learning to predict cytomegalovirus infection status. A later analysis re-examined previously published TCR beta repertoires from hundreds of donors and added high-resolution HLA genotyping to investigate patterns of TCR occurrence. An earlier analysis of nearly 600 of the donors applied high-throughput TCR beta sequencing to assess whether each TCR beta V gene segment acted as functional or pseudogenic. The study was designed to test whether signatures of past pathogen exposure could be identified by cataloging public T cell receptors. About 300 gigabases of sequencing data and tens of millions of unique TCR sequences were included in an early release covering around 600 HLA-typed donors. Class I and class II HLA loci were covered by the typing at four-digit resolution. Of the roughly 390 genotyped donors, approximately 81% were placed in the genetic ancestry cluster associated with self-reported Caucasian donors. All discovery cohort repertoires had been generated using a single sequencing platform. About five DR-DQ haplotypes were handled as single units for association and clustering, since linkage in the cohort was strong. The T cell repertoires of some 700 subjects were profiled by immunosequencing and related to cytomegalovirus serostatus. The later analysis used no new phenotypic data to find candidate immune exposures, relying instead on TCR beta sequences and their occurrence across donors. Alongside the repertoire data, information on donor age, sex, ethnicity and CMV serostatus was compiled.

The library relied on the immunoSEQ multiplex PCR assay. For the multiplex PCR, a mixture combining 60 forward primers for TCR Vbeta segments and 13 reverse primers for TCR Jbeta segments was used. The CDR3 region of rearranged TCR beta genes was amplified from genomic DNA with a multiplex PCR assay. On the Illumina HiSeq System, the amplified TCR beta libraries were sequenced as 87-base-pair reads. The paper's data handling went like this. Across the 700 or so repertoires, a later analysis counted 78 million or so unique TCR beta chains, approximately 10 million of which were shared by at least two donors. Raw reads were error-corrected and collapsed into unique sequences with a nearest-neighbor algorithm that merged closely related sequences to remove PCR and sequencing errors. Alignment of CDR3 sequences to IMGT reference sequences was used to assign V, D and J gene segments. For a sequence to be retained, at least a six-nucleotide match to both a V gene segment and a J gene segment was required. A rearrangement was called productive if the CDR3 had no stop codons and remained in frame with V and J, and every other rearrangement was called non-productive. CDR3 was defined according to IMGT convention as the region running from the second conserved V-encoded cysteine to the conserved J-encoded phenylalanine. Sequences without an unambiguous match to a single V gene segment were excluded from the earlier analysis of several hundred of the donors. An earlier analysis of fewer than 750 of the donors classified V segments as functional when productive rearrangements were above 56.7% and as segregating when the standard deviation between donors was above 5%. A statistical classification framework was built to diagnose cytomegalovirus status from the catalog of TCR beta chain sequences. A later analysis assigned V and J genes by comparing TCR nucleotide sequences with IMGT/GENE-DB human TR gene sequences. In a later analysis, CDR3 sequences and most-parsimonious VDJ recombination scenarios were assigned using the TCRdist pipeline. A later analysis defined each TCR beta chain by its CDR3 amino acid sequence plus V-gene family, and excluded reads lacking a unique V-gene family. A later analysis removed 500 to 600 highly shared, low-generation-probability nucleotide sequences to deal with suspected cross-contamination and a sequencing artifact. In a later analysis, a clonal expansion index for each public chain was calculated from normalized within-repertoire ranks of inferred template counts. A later analysis computed generation probabilities with a VDJ recombination model fitted to out-of-frame rearrangements, and checked the results against IGoR. Hypergeometric tests were used in a later analysis to score TCR-TCR, TCR-HLA and TCR-CMV co-occurrence, with a repertoire-size bias correction applied to the TCR pairs. To estimate false discovery rates, a later analysis permuted the HLA or CMV assignments 20 times. In a later analysis, co-occurring TCRs were grouped using DBSCAN, and TCRdist sequence similarity was added for clustering within HLA-allele-positive subsets. Repertoires with fewer than 30,000 or more than 120,000 public chains were left out of co-occurrence clustering, as were four to six repertoires with anomalous nucleotide sharing. TCRdb carries this immuneACCESS record with in-frame sequences only. Its versions omit some clonotypes, under half of them owing to an unresolved V gene in the studies checked, with the rest unexplained. V and J calls and clone size are copied from that table; D and trimming were computed from the DNA. The sample includes roughly 220,000 clones, with 75% observed a single time. The leading ten clones occupy approximately 1.9% of the sample.

With regard to this clone: Its target antigen remains unknown. No base qualities exist here, and no much larger clone lies one base off it.

The cohort was made up of 650 to 700 healthy bone marrow donors. At the time of sampling, all cohort members were nominally healthy, though unrecorded immune exposures were likely present. The donor tested CMV seronegative, placing the donor among the roughly 350 seronegative members of the cohort. A peripheral blood sample was collected from each donor, and TCR beta sequencing was performed on peripheral blood mononuclear cells. Genomic DNA was extracted from the blood cell samples with the Qiagen DNeasy Blood Extraction Kit. Overall study results and their limits: Correlated functional status among segregating V segments might reflect linkage disequilibrium, but an unknown experimental factor could not be ruled out. In a later analysis, most CMV-associated TCR beta chains were found to appear HLA-restricted, with HLA associations seemingly driven largely by CMV exposure. Because some donors lacked HLA typing at each locus, the association tests relied only on the typed subset. In a later analysis, HLA-associated TCR beta chains were found to be more clonally expanded and to have lower generation probabilities than equally common non-associated chains. Presence/absence analyses assumed roughly uniform sequencing depth across donors, an assumption that may not hold. Broadly in line with IMGT annotations, most TCR beta V segments showed up in productive rearrangements about 87% or about 30% of the time in an earlier analysis of 450 to 600 of the donors. Only TCR beta chains were sequenced in this cohort, and the absence of alpha or paired-chain data limited detectable features. Assigning TCR associations to individual alleles was difficult when HLA alleles, especially DR and DQ, strongly co-occurred. The authors suggested that the approach could potentially be extended to other disease states and immunological phenotypes. The classifier was reported to diagnose cytomegalovirus status with high specificity and sensitivity in both the original and validation cohorts. A later analysis reported that several top co-occurrence clusters appeared linked to parvovirus B19, influenza, CMV and Epstein-Barr virus. V-gene and J-gene trimming of TCR beta chains was associated with a missense DCLRE1C variant in a later genetic analysis, and the association was replicated in an independent cohort. In a later analysis, 16,951 TCR beta sequences were associated with specific HLA alleles at a false discovery rate of 0.05. Because counts were too low, approximately 18 rarely observed V segments, including chromosome 9 orphons, were excluded from the earlier analysis of around 640 of the donors. In a later analysis, TCR association rates were found to vary across HLA loci, with the most associated TCRs seen for DRB1 alleles and the fewest for HLA-C alleles. A cluster of highly shared sequence variants was judged likely to represent a technical artifact of the sequencing pipeline. Most TCR sequences were observed very rarely across donors, whereas some public TCRs were present in many individuals. A few of the identified cytomegalovirus-associated TCR beta chains were confirmed in vitro to be specific for cytomegalovirus antigens. CMV serostatus was the only immune exposure information available for the cohort. In the study, approximately 160 TCR beta chains were listed as associated with cytomegalovirus. A further reported finding was that TCR beta sequences accurately predicted the HLA-A and HLA-B alleles for most subjects in the first cohort. A later genetic analysis reported fewer N-insertions in productive TCRs among donors in an Asian-associated ancestry cluster than the roughly 620-donor mean.

The clonotype originates from a woman aged 25 to 45 in good health and CMV-seronegative. The sample was PBMCs.

The DNA sequence follows: TGTGCCAGCAGTTATTGGACTTTAAACGAGCAGTACTTC. The encoded protein is CASSYWTLNEQYF. The chain uses TRBV6-5 and TRBJ2-7, with TRBD2 tentatively as D gene (5 bases match). CDR1 MNHEY and CDR2 SVGAGI are derived from the germline V gene. The trim is 3 bases for V and 5 bases for J, with a gap of 11 bases between the germline ends. The CDR3, cysteine through phenylalanine, is 13 amino acids long. Of all the DNA, just the CDR3 is kept, 39 bases in frame from base 1.